A single sample is the source of the 9 T cell receptor beta chains below, sequenced in a study of monozygotic twins with cystic fibrosis. Only in-frame clones appear in the TCRdb table, and some are missing; sequencing was by immunoSEQ multiplex PCR. The sample lists about 36,000 clones, about 87% occurring once. The specimen was blood. All receptors come from a girl aged 2-9 years with cystic fibrosis.

The genes are TRBV5-1 and TRBJ1-2; unclear D gene. The CDR3 is 14 amino acids. Trimming cost V 3 bases and J 3 bases, with 12 bases left between them. Germline V lookup: CDR1 SGHRS, CDR2 YFSETQ. CDR3 protein: CASSWRTEDYGYTF. For the CDR3, the DNA is TGCGCCAGCAGCTGGAGGACGGAGGACTATGGCTACACCTTC.

V gene TRBV9 combines with J gene TRBJ2-7; 8 bases fit TRBD1. V trimming: 4 bases; J trimming: 3 bases; junction bases outside the gene matches: 3. Germline loops: CDR1 SGDLS, CDR2 YYNGEE. The CDR3 sequence is 13 residues long. CDR3 sequence: CASSQGAGYEQYF. CDR3 coding DNA: TGTGCCAGCAGCCAGGGGGCGGGCTACGAGCAGTACTTC.

V is TRBV15 and J is TRBJ1-2; D is undetermined. Germline values: CDR1 LNHNV, CDR2 YYDKDF (reference sequence). V shed 1 base and J shed 2 bases, with 8 bases lying between them. The CDR3 consists of 14 residues. The CDR3 nucleotides are TGTGCCACCAGCAGAGGGGCGGGAAACTATGGCTACACCTTC. It is translated as CATSRGAGNYGYTF. Based on the CDR3 plus reference TRBV15 and TRBJ1-2, the full variable domain is DAMVIQNPRYQVTQFGKPVTLSCSQTLNHNVMYWYQQKSSQAPKLLFHYYDKDFNNEADTPDNFQSRRPNTSFCFLDIRSPGLGDTAMYLCATSRGAGNYGYTFGSGTRLTVV.

This clone was picked up one time. V is TRBV7-2 and J is TRBJ2-7, with TRBD1 matching over 8 bases. Germline V gene lookup returns CDR1 SGHTA and CDR2 FQGNSA. This CDR3 contains 14 residues. V shed 0 bases, J shed 7 bases, and the junction held 5 bases outside the gene matches. CDR3 region: CASSLADRVGEQYF. In nucleotides, the CDR3 is TGTGCCAGCAGCTTAGCGGACAGGGTCGGTGAGCAGTACTTC. Together with reference TRBV7-2 and TRBJ2-7, the CDR3 gives the full variable domain: GAGVSQSPSNKVTEKGKDVELRCDPISGHTALYWYRQSLGQGLEFLIYFQGNSAPDKSGLPSDRFSAERTGGSVSTLTIQRTQQEDSAVYLCASSLADRVGEQYFGPGTRLTVT.

The chain is built from TRBV5-1 and TRBJ1-4; 11 bases agree with TRBD1. Germline values: CDR1 SGHRS, CDR2 YFSETQ. With V trimmed by 4 bases and J by 6 bases, 14 bases remained unmatched. The CDR3 has 18 amino acids. As DNA, the CDR3 is TGCGCCAGCAGCACTCGTGGACAGGGGGCCGGGATGGATGAAAAACTGTTTTTT. This sequence encodes CASSTRGQGAGMDEKLFF.

This clone turned up a few times. This chain joins TRBV6-5 and TRBJ1-6; D unclear. V lost 6 bases and J 9 bases, leaving 18 bases between the germline ends. Germline CDR1 reads MNHEY; CDR2 reads SVGAGI. The CDR3 is made up of 15 amino acids. In nucleotides, the CDR3 is TGTGCCAGCAGCTATCGACCCGCCTCGGGTTCACCCCTCCACTTT. It encodes CASSYRPASGSPLHF.

The genes are TRBV7-2 and TRBJ1-2; no firm D call. Trimming stripped 5 bases from V and 8 bases from J, with 15 bases between. The V gene's germline CDR1 is SGHTA and CDR2 FQGNSA. CDR3 size: 13 residues. CDR3 sequence (DNA): TGTGCCAGCAGCAGCCGAGGGCGAGGCGGCTACACCTTC. This translates into CASSSRGRGGYTF. Full variable domain (rest looked up from reference TRBV7-2 and TRBJ1-2): GAGVSQSPSNKVTEKGKDVELRCDPISGHTALYWYRQSLGQGLEFLIYFQGNSAPDKSGLPSDRFSAERTGGSVSTLTIQRTQQEDSAVYLCASSSRGRGGYTFGSGTRLTVV.

This clone was seen only a few times. The V and J genes are TRBV10-1 and TRBJ2-1, with D possibly being TRBD1 (5 bases). CDR1 is WNHNN, CDR2 SYGVQD, per germline (reference sequence). The V end lost 6 bases, the J end lost 3 bases, and 9 bases lay between the germline ends. The CDR3 runs to 13 residues. The CDR3 spells CASRHRNYNEQFF. The CDR3 nucleotides read TGCGCCAGCAGACACAGGAACTACAATGAGCAGTTCTTC.

The chain links TRBV7-9 to TRBJ1-2; 8 bases fit TRBD1. V gave up 5 bases and J gave up 4 bases; unmatched junction bases: 6. This CDR3 has 14 residues. Per germline, CDR1 SEHNR and CDR2 FQNEAQ (reference sequence). Here the CDR3 reads CASSPRTGIYGYTF. The DNA for the CDR3 is TGTGCCAGCAGCCCCCGGACAGGGATCTATGGCTACACCTTC.